The 25 T cell receptor beta chains given below trace back to one sample, sequenced in a study of T-cell reconstitution after alpha-beta-depleted transplantation in children. Researchers prepared the TCRbeta library using unique molecular identifiers, the study reports. TCRdb analysed the PCR reads with MiXCR anew, one entry per CDR3 protein. This sample has roughly 200,000 distinct CDR3 sequences, with 13% to 15% found just once. The material sequenced was PBMCs from the stem cell graft donor, taken from the stem cell graft. The source of these receptors is a human donor who donated a stem cell graft to a child with acute lymphoblastic leukemia.

This clonotype was seen repeatedly, ten times or more. The V and J genes are TRBV30 and TRBJ1-2, with no clear D. Germline loops: CDR1 GTSNPN, CDR2 SVGIG (reference sequence). This CDR3 region has 12 residues. The ends were cut back, 1 base at V and 4 bases at J, with 7 bases in the middle. CDR3 sequence (DNA): TGTGCCTGGAGTGATGGATTCTATGGCTACACCTTC. It translates to CAWSDGFYGYTF.

There are a few counts of this clonotype. The chain carries TRBV20-1 and TRBJ2-1; D may be TRBD2 (6 bases). The CDR3 sequence is 16 residues long. Germline V gene data show CDR1 as DFQATT and CDR2 as SNEGSKA (reference sequence). Trimming took off 7 bases at V and 4 bases at J, with 23 bases between the two ends. Written as DNA, the CDR3 is TGCAGTGTCAGAGGCCCCCCTAGCGTGCTTTACAATGAGCAGTTCTTC. Encoded protein: CSVRGPPSVLYNEQFF.

This clonotype was observed at least ten times. V usage is TRBV12-3 or TRBV12-4 and J usage is TRBJ1-4; weak D call: TRBD1 (5 bases). The ends were cut back, 4 bases at V and 8 bases at J, with 11 bases in the middle. This CDR3 comprises 13 residues. In DNA, the CDR3 is TGTGCCAGCAGTTGGGACCTGCGGGAAAAACTGTTTTTT. This codes for CASSWDLREKLFF.

There are a few counts of this clonotype. The V call is TRBV7-2, the J call TRBJ2-7, with D perhaps matching TRBD2 (6 bases). Trimming removed 3 bases from V and 0 bases from J, with 15 bases in between. CDR1 is SGHTA, CDR2 FQGNSA, per germline. The CDR3 consists of 16 residues. The CDR3: CASSFEGGALSYEQYF. The CDR3 DNA is TGTGCCAGCAGCTTTGAAGGAGGGGCCCTCTCCTACGAGCAGTACTTC. The entire variable domain, with the rest obtained from reference TRBV7-2 and TRBJ2-7, is as follows: GAGVSQSPSNKVTEKGKDVELRCDPISGHTALYWYRQSLGQGLEFLIYFQGNSAPDKSGLPSDRFSAERTGGSVSTLTIQRTQQEDSAVYLCASSFEGGALSYEQYFGPGTRLTVT.

This clonotype was detected many times. The V gene is TRBV20-1, the J gene TRBJ2-7; a possible D gene is TRBD1 (6 bases). V dropped 4 bases and J dropped 0 bases, with 13 bases sitting between them. CDR1 is DFQATT and CDR2 is SNEGSKA in the germline V gene (reference sequence). The CDR3 extends over 14 amino acids. CDR3 loop: CSAIGQGTSYEQYF. CDR3 nucleotides: TGCAGTGCTATCGGGCAGGGGACCTCCTACGAGCAGTACTTC.

In this sample, this clonotype turned up many times. This chain joins TRBV6-2 or TRBV6-3 and TRBJ2-3; the D is unclear. Germline V gene data show CDR1 as MNHEY and CDR2 as SVGEGT. The CDR3 contains 14 residues. V was cut by 6 bases and J by 2 bases, with 12 bases left in between. For the CDR3, the DNA is TGTGCCAGCAGCTCTAACGAACTCACAGATACGCAGTATTTT. This gives the protein CASSSNELTDTQYF.

This chain joins TRBV19 and TRBJ1-3; 9 bases align to TRBD1. V shed 3 bases and J 2 bases; nucleotides not matched to a gene: 5. This CDR3 is 16 amino acids long. Germline CDR1 is LNHDA and CDR2 is SQIVND (reference sequence). The CDR3 spells CASSMRQGDPGNTIYF. The CDR3 bases are TGTGCCAGTAGTATGAGACAGGGGGACCCTGGAAACACCATATATTTT.

This clonotype was seen more than once but under ten times. The CDR3 DNA reads as TGCGCCAGCAGCTCATCTTCAGGGGGGGCTTTCTTT. Encoded protein: CASSSSSGGAFF. The chain carries TRBV5-1 and TRBJ1-1, with 7 bases identical to TRBD1. This CDR3 has 12 residues. In germline, CDR1 is SGHRS, CDR2 YFSETQ. After removal of 3 bases from V and 11 bases from J, the junction contained 7 bases not matched to a gene. Full variable domain (missing parts from reference TRBV5-1 and TRBJ1-1): KAGVTQTPRYLIKTRGQQVTLSCSPISGHRSVSWYQQTPGQGLQFLFEYFSETQRNKGNFPGRFSGRQFSNSRSEMNVSTLELGDSALYLCASSSSSGGAFFGQGTRLTVV.

This clonotype was detected only a few times. The V call is TRBV20-1, the J call TRBJ2-1; 9 nucleotides align to TRBD2. In germline, CDR1 is DFQATT, CDR2 SNEGSKA (reference sequence). The CDR3 extends over 14 amino acids. J was trimmed by 3 bases and V by 1 base; bases with no gene match: 1. CDR3 DNA sequence: TGCAGTGCTAGAGGACTAGCGGTCTACAATGAGCAGTTCTTC. Protein sequence: CSARGLAVYNEQFF.

This clonotype was seen at least ten times. This sequence joins TRBV6-1 and TRBJ2-1; no firm D call. Germline V CDR1 and CDR2: MNHNS, SASEGT. This CDR3 is built from 14 residues. Between the trimmed V and J ends, which lost 6 bases and 15 bases, there was a span of 24 bases. CDR3 sequence reads: CASSPSTREPRPFF. The CDR3 DNA is TGTGCCAGCAGCCCTTCGACACGTGAACCAAGGCCGTTCTTC.

This clonotype showed up many times. V gene TRBV19 combines with J gene TRBJ2-2; no firm D call. From germline, CDR1 is LNHDA and CDR2 SQIVND (reference sequence). CDR3 length: 15 residues. V gave up 3 bases and J gave up 1 base, with 9 bases separating them. The CDR3 DNA reads as TGTGCCAGTAGTATTTTTGGCCTGAACACCGGGGAGCTGTTTTTT. This encodes CASSIFGLNTGELFF.

The chain has TRBV4-1 and TRBJ2-1; possibly TRBD1 for D (6 bases). V shed 1 base and J shed 3 bases, with 19 bases lying between them. This CDR3 contains 18 residues. The germline V gene has CDR1 MGHRA and CDR2 YSYEKL. The chain's CDR3 is CASSQGAVRGPRYNEQFF. The CDR3 DNA follows: TGCGCCAGCAGCCAAGGGGCGGTCAGGGGCCCCCGCTACAATGAGCAGTTCTTC.

This clonotype was observed a handful of times. The chain recombines TRBV29-1 with TRBJ2-3; D is unclear. This CDR3 is 12 amino acids long. The V end was cut by 0 bases, the J end by 5 bases, with 6 bases between. CDR1 SQVTM and CDR2 ANQGSEA come from the germline V gene. This CDR3 is CSVEEVEDTQYF. The CDR3 DNA follows: TGCAGCGTTGAAGAGGTCGAAGATACGCAGTATTTT.

The J gene is TRBJ2-7, the V gene TRBV10-3; no clear D gene. The CDR3 has 12 residues. Trimming cost V 6 bases and J 9 bases, with 15 bases left between them. Germline values: CDR1 ENHRY, CDR2 SYGVKD. This CDR3 is CAISPGHYWQYF. The DNA of the CDR3 is TGTGCCATCAGCCCCGGGCACTACTGGCAGTACTTC.

Ten or more counts support this clonotype. The chain links TRBV5-4 to TRBJ2-3; the match to TRBD2 covers 12 bases. V was pared by 4 bases and J by 6 bases, with 9 bases of the junction left unmatched. CDR3 size: 16 residues. Germline loops: CDR1 SGHNT, CDR2 YYREEE (reference sequence). The CDR3 sequence: CASSQRLGTSGDTQYF. In nucleotides, the CDR3 is TGTGCCAGCAGCCAACGCCTCGGGACTAGCGGGGATACGCAGTATTTT.

The V gene is TRBV6-5, the J gene TRBJ1-2; 11 bases are a match to TRBD1. CDR3 length: 16 amino acids. The germline V gene has CDR1 MNHEY and CDR2 SVGAGI. V dropped 0 bases and J dropped 4; count of bases not matched to a gene: 4. DNA for the CDR3: TGTGCCAGCAGTTACTCGAGGACAGGGGGCGGCTATGGCTACACCTTC. This sequence encodes CASSYSRTGGGYGYTF.

The chain recombines TRBV30 with TRBJ2-3; D is unclear. Germline V gene sequence: CDR1 GTSNPN, CDR2 SVGIG (reference sequence). V shed 0 bases and J shed 5 bases, with 12 bases lying between them. The CDR3 loop spans 14 amino acids. CDR3 in amino acids: CAWSVGVLRDTQYF. In DNA form, the CDR3 reads TGTGCCTGGAGTGTAGGAGTTCTGCGAGATACGCAGTATTTT.

The J gene is TRBJ2-5, the V gene TRBV20-1; 11 positions match TRBD2. In germline, CDR1 is DFQATT, CDR2 SNEGSKA (reference sequence). J was trimmed by 5 bases and V by 5 bases; bases with no gene match: 7. CDR3 size: 14 residues. This chain's CDR3 is CSAGTSGPPETQYF. The CDR3, as DNA: TGCAGTGCTGGGACTAGCGGACCGCCGGAGACCCAGTACTTC.

The V and J genes are TRBV5-1 and TRBJ2-7; tentative D call: TRBD1 (7 bases). The CDR3 consists of 15 residues. The germline V and J ends were trimmed by 2 bases and 2 bases, with 14 bases remaining between them. Germline CDR1 SGHRS, CDR2 YFSETQ. The CDR3, as DNA: TGCGCCAGCAGCTTCGGCCAGGGGGGTGCCTACGAGCAGTACTTC. This gives the protein CASSFGQGGAYEQYF.

This clonotype was recorded many times. This sequence joins TRBV12-3 or TRBV12-4 and TRBJ1-6; D might be TRBD1 (5 bases). The CDR3 covers 17 residues. The V end lost 6 bases, the J end lost 6 bases, and 21 bases lay between the germline ends. The CDR3 protein is CASRGRGEQSVNSPLHF. CDR3 nucleotide sequence: TGTGCCAGCAGAGGAAGAGGGGAACAGTCGGTTAATTCACCCCTCCACTTT.

V gene TRBV6-6 combines with J gene TRBJ2-5; 10 bases agree with TRBD2. J lost 4 bases, V lost 2 bases, and 19 bases had no gene match. The CDR3 totals 20 residues. Germline V gene data show CDR1 as MNHNY and CDR2 as SVGAGI (reference sequence). The chain's CDR3 is CASSYGGSPSGSRGRETQYF. The CDR3 DNA reads TGTGCCAGCAGTTACGGCGGGAGTCCTAGCGGGAGCCGGGGAAGAGAGACCCAGTACTTC.

This clonotype was recorded at least ten times. The V and J genes are TRBV28 and TRBJ2-5, with TRBD1 as a possible D gene (6 bases). Trimming took off 10 bases at V and 2 bases at J, with 14 bases between the two ends. The CDR3 consists of 13 residues. Germline V gives CDR1 MDHEN, CDR2 SYDVKM. The CDR3, as DNA: TGTGCCACCGTCAGGGGTGATCAAGAGACCCAGTACTTC. Protein product: CATVRGDQETQYF.

This clonotype was found a few times. The rearrangement uses TRBV5-1 and TRBJ1-2, with D perhaps TRBD1 (6 bases). The CDR3 is made up of 14 amino acids. Looked up from germline, CDR1 is SGHRS and CDR2 is YFSETQ. The V and J ends lost 1 base and 8 bases respectively, with 15 bases between them. CDR3 sequence reads: CASSLYPGGGGYTF. The CDR3 DNA follows: TGCGCCAGCAGCTTGTATCCCGGGGGCGGCGGCTACACCTTC.

In its sample, this clonotype was seen a few times. The V call is TRBV27, the J call TRBJ1-2, with D possibly matching TRBD1 (5 bases). The CDR3 length is 15 residues. Trimming cost V 1 base and J 4 bases, with 13 bases left between them. Germline CDR1 reads MNHEY; CDR2 reads SMNVEV (reference sequence). As DNA, the CDR3 is TGTGCCAGCAGTTTATATCCCCTCGGGACCTATGGCTACACCTTC. This gives the protein CASSLYPLGTYGYTF.

The chain employs TRBV5-1 and TRBJ2-1; D unresolved. With 0 bases removed from V and 5 bases from J, the gap between germline ends came to 6 bases. Per germline, CDR1 SGHRS and CDR2 YFSETQ. The CDR3 length is 13 residues. The CDR3 region is CASSLGVNNEQFF. CDR3 coding DNA: TGCGCCAGCAGCTTGGGAGTAAACAATGAGCAGTTCTTC.